The clone carrying this T cell receptor beta chain was counted between two and nine times. Per germline, CDR1 MNHEY and CDR2 SMNVEV (reference sequence). V was pared by 4 bases and J by 0 bases, with 6 bases between. The CDR3 has 13 residues. Sequencing used immunoSEQ multiplex PCR; TCRdb keeps in-frame clones, though not all of them. The table shows some 57,000 clones, with 80% to 90% occurring only once. This record belongs to a study of T cell changes during pregnancy in multiple sclerosis. The sample consisted of peripheral blood, taken in the first trimester of pregnancy. The receptor's source is a female donor in good health, enrolled as a control in a pregnancy study. The chain uses TRBV27 and TRBJ1-1, with D uncertain. The CDR3 DNA sequence: TGTGCCAGCAGTTACCGGTTGAACACTGAAGCTTTCTTT. Its protein product is CASSYRLNTEAFF.